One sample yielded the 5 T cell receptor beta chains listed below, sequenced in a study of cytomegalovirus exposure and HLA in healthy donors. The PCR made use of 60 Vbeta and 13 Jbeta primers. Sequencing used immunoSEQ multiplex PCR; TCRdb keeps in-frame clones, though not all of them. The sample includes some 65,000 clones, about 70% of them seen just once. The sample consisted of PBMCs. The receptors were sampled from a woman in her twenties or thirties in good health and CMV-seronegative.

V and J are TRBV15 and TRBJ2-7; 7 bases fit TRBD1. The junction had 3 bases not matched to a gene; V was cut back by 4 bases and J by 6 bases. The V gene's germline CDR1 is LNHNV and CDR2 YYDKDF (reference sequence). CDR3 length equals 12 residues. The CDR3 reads CATSTRTGEQYF. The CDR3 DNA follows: TGTGCCACCAGCACGCGGACAGGCGAGCAGTACTTC.

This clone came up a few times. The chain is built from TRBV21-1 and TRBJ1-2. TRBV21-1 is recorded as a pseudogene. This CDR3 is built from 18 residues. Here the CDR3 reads CASSKALEAKLSNYGYTF. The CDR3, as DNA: TGTGCCAGCAGCAAAGCCTTAGAAGCAAAGCTTTCTAACTATGGCTACACCTTC.

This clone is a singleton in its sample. In DNA form, the CDR3 reads TGCGCCAGCAGCCAAGTACAGCGGGGGGCATACGAGCAGTACTTC. Its protein product is CASSQVQRGAYEQYF. This rearrangement joins TRBV4-1 to TRBJ2-7; TRBD2 matches 9 bases. Trimming cost V 1 base and J 4 bases; bases outside gene matches: 5. Per the germline V gene, CDR1 is MGHRA and CDR2 is YSYEKL. The CDR3 runs to 15 residues.

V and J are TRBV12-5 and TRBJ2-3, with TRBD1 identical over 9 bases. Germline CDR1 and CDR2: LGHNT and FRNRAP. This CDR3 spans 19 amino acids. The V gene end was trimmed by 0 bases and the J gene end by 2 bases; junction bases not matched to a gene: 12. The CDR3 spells CASGLVLSTGQGTTDTQYF. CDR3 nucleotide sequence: TGTGCTAGTGGTTTGGTGCTATCGACGGGACAGGGCACCACAGATACGCAGTATTTT.

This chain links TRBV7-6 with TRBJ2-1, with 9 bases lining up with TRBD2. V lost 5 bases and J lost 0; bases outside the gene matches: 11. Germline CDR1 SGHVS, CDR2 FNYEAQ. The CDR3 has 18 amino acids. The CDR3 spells CASSSLGTSRSSYNEQFF. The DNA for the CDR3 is TGTGCCAGCAGCAGCCTGGGGACTAGCAGGAGCTCCTACAATGAGCAGTTCTTC. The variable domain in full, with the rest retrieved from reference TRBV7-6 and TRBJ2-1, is GAGVSQSPRYKVTKRGQDVALRCDPISGHVSLYWYRQALGQGPEFLTYFNYEAQQDKSGLPNDRFSAERPEGSISTLTIQRTEQRDSAMYRCASSSLGTSRSSYNEQFFGPGTRLTVL.